This T cell receptor beta chain stems from a study of shared clonotypes between healthy human individuals. TCRdb's table, derived via immunoSEQ multiplex PCR, lists solely in-frame clones and lacks some. The table shows over a million clones, with roughly 95% occurring only once. The CDR3 length is 15 residues. Germline loops: CDR1 MNHNS, CDR2 SASEGT. V was trimmed by 6 bases and J by 4 bases, leaving 15 bases between them. This sequence was found in a man aged 25-45 years in good health. Sequencing used naive CD4+ T cells sorted from blood. Indicated subset: CD45RA+ positively selected. The chain carries TRBV6-1 and TRBJ2-2; TRBD2 is a possible D gene (6 bases). CDR3 sequence reads: CASRPRPSATGELFF. The CDR3 DNA is TGTGCCAGCAGGCCCCGGCCTAGCGCCACCGGGGAGCTGTTTTTT.